The sequence of this TCR beta chain was determined in a study of OX40 agonist ivuxolimab in advanced cancers. Turning to the study itself: A history of anti-PD-1, anti-PD-L1 or anti-CTLA-4 therapy was acceptable, and over 30% had some.

V lost 4 bases and J lost 2; bases outside the gene matches: 4. Germline CDR1 and CDR2: SNHLY and FYNNEI. The CDR3 loop spans 14 amino acids. Some clones are missing from TCRdb's copy, which holds only in-frame ones; the method was immunoSEQ multiplex PCR. The table lists roughly 93,000 clones, 70% to 85% of them singletons, with less than 6% in the top ten. The rearrangement links TRBV2 to TRBJ2-5; 7 bases are a match to TRBD1. Sequencing used CD4+ or CD8+ T cells sorted from blood, obtained in a trial of the OX40 agonist ivuxolimab. The source of this sequence is an adult with an advanced solid tumor such as melanoma, head and neck, liver or kidney cancer. The CDR3 loop is CASSGPGQQETQYF. The CDR3 coding sequence is TGTGCCAGCAGTGGCCCGGGACAGCAAGAGACCCAGTACTTC.